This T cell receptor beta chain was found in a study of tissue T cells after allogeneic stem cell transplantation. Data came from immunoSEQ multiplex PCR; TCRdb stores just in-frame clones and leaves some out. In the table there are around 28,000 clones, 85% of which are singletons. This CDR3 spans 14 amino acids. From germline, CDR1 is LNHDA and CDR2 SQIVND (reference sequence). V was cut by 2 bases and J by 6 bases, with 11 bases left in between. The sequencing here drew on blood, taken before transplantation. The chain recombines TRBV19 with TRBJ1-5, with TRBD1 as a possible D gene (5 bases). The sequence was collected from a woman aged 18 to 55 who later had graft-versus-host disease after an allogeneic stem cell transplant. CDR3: CASSITTDSQPQHF. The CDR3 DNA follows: TGTGCCAGTAGTATAACAACCGACAGTCAGCCCCAGCATTTT.